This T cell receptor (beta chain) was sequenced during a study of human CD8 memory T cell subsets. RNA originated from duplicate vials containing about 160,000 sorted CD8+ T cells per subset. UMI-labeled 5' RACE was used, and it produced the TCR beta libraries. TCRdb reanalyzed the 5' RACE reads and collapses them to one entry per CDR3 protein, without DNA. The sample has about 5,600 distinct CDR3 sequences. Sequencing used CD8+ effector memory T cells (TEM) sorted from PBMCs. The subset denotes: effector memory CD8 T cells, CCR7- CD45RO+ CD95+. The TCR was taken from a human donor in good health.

The CDR3 sequence is CASSWGLAGGNEQFF. The V call is TRBV27, the J call TRBJ2-1; TCRdb selects TRBD2, and the lack of DNA leaves this call unchecked. Looked up from germline, CDR1 is MNHEY and CDR2 is SMNVEV (reference sequence). The CDR3 totals 15 residues.